The 18 T cell receptor beta chains below were found in one sample sequenced in a study of beta chain features in type 1 diabetes. Study-wide results and caveats: Type 1 diabetes patients had moderately but significantly shorter TCRB CDR3s in all four CD4+ subsets.

The investigators reverse transcribed all of the isolated RNA, so they sequenced expressed TCRB transcripts. TCRdb keeps only in-frame clones here, not all; method: immunoSEQ multiplex PCR. The sample includes about 340,000 clones, about 13% seen only once; the top ten take 0.013% to 0.015%. These receptors are not linked to any known antigen. The sequencing input was naive CD4+ T cells from blood. Source of these receptors: a young woman with type 1 diabetes.

V is TRBV27 and J is TRBJ2-6; possibly TRBD2 for D (7 bases). The V and J ends lost 1 base and 2 bases respectively, with 12 bases between them. CDR1 is MNHEY, CDR2 SMNVEV, per germline (reference sequence). The CDR3 covers 17 residues. The CDR3 sequence: CASSLLRGLAGANVLTF. CDR3 DNA: TGTGCCAGCAGTTTATTGCGGGGGCTTGCTGGGGCCAACGTCCTGACTTTC.

This clone was observed a handful of times. The chain employs TRBV6-5 and TRBJ1-2; 7 nucleotides line up with TRBD1. Germline values: CDR1 MNHEY, CDR2 SVGAGI. V was clipped by 5 bases and J by 4 bases; unmatched bases: 4. This CDR3 contains 13 residues. CDR3 sequence: CASSRQGIYGYTF. CDR3 in DNA: TGTGCCAGCAGTAGACAGGGAATCTATGGCTACACCTTC.

The table lists this clone with a few counts. V usage is TRBV29-1 and J usage is TRBJ2-7; 8 bases are shared with TRBD2. The ends lost 4 bases at V and 6 bases at J; junction bases unmatched: 17. Germline V lookup: CDR1 SQVTM, CDR2 ANQGSEA. The CDR3 runs to 16 residues. The CDR3 sequence: CSVANRVRSGSSEQYF. DNA for the CDR3: TGCAGCGTTGCAAACAGGGTCCGAAGCGGGAGCTCCGAGCAGTACTTC.

The chain has TRBV28 and TRBJ2-7, with 7 bases matching TRBD1. Trimming removed 1 base from V and 6 bases from J; junction bases left unmatched: 9. Per the germline V gene, CDR1 is MDHEN and CDR2 is SYDVKM. The CDR3 extends over 15 amino acids. This chain's CDR3 is CASSLFPRQGGEQYF. DNA for the CDR3: TGTGCCAGCAGTTTATTTCCGAGACAGGGCGGCGAGCAGTACTTC. The whole variable domain, remainder taken from reference TRBV28 and TRBJ2-7, is DVKVTQSSRYLVKRTGEKVFLECVQDMDHENMFWYRQDPGLGLRLIYFSYDVKMKEKGDIPEGYSVSREKKERFSLILESASTNQTSMYLCASSLFPRQGGEQYFGPGTRLTVT.

On this clone: Within the sample, other DNA sequences also encode this same CDR3. The V gene is TRBV14, the J gene TRBJ1-1; D uncertain. With 0 bases removed from V and 1 base from J, the gap between germline ends came to 3 bases. Germline assignment: CDR1 SGHDN and CDR2 FVKESK. The CDR3 has 13 amino acids. The CDR3 bases are TGTGCCAGCAGCCAAGATAGGAACACTGAAGCTTTCTTT. Protein product: CASSQDRNTEAFF.

V gene TRBV10-3 combines with J gene TRBJ2-7; possibly TRBD2 for D (7 bases). V was clipped by 5 bases and J by 7 bases, with 30 bases between them. This CDR3 has 18 amino acids. Germline V CDR1 and CDR2: ENHRY, SYGVKD. CDR3 coding DNA: TGTGCCATCAGTATGGGGGGGCAGGGTGCCCCCAACGCGCGGGAGCAGTACGTC. Protein product: CAISMGGQGAPNAREQYV.

This chain joins TRBV7-3 and TRBJ2-1; 8 nucleotides match TRBD1. Germline loops: CDR1 SGHTA, CDR2 FQGTGA. The J segment lost 7 bases and the V segment lost 4 bases, leaving 6 bases of the junction unmatched. This CDR3 has 14 amino acids. CDR3 in amino acids: CASSYSRGLNEQFF. The CDR3 DNA reads TGTGCCAGCAGCTATAGCAGGGGGCTAAATGAGCAGTTCTTC.

The chain couples TRBV9 to TRBJ1-2, with no clear D. This CDR3 spans 15 amino acids. Germline V gene data show CDR1 as SGDLS and CDR2 as YYNGEE. V lost 4 bases to trimming and J lost 7 bases, with 20 bases between them. CDR3 sequence: CASSPTGLAGGGYTF. In nucleotides, the CDR3 is TGTGCCAGCAGCCCTACCGGACTAGCGGGCGGTGGCTACACCTTC.

In its sample, this clone was seen a few times. This CDR3 is CASSQGSRRNNEQFF. Here the CDR3 DNA reads TGTGCCAGCAGCCAAGGAAGTCGGAGAAACAATGAGCAGTTCTTC. The chain links TRBV4-2 to TRBJ2-1; no clear D. V lost 1 base to trimming and J lost 5 bases, with 12 bases between them. The germline gives CDR1 LGHNA, CDR2 YNFKEQ. The CDR3 is made up of 15 amino acids.

This clone was detected once. This chain joins TRBV6-6 and TRBJ2-1, with 10 bases lining up with TRBD2. The CDR3 is made up of 15 amino acids. Germline V gene data show CDR1 as MNHNY and CDR2 as SVGAGI (reference sequence). With V trimmed by 7 bases and J by 4 bases, 7 bases remained unmatched. The CDR3 sequence is CASTKGTSAYNEQFF. As DNA, the CDR3 is TGTGCCAGCACCAAAGGGACTAGCGCTTACAATGAGCAGTTCTTC.

The chain has TRBV7-6 and TRBJ2-2, with a possible D match to TRBD1 (6 bases). The V gene's germline CDR1 is SGHVS and CDR2 FNYEAQ. V lost 3 bases and J 4 bases, leaving 9 bases between the germline ends. CDR3 length equals 14 residues. This CDR3 reads CASSLDSRTGELFF. DNA for the CDR3: TGTGCCAGCAGCTTGGACAGCCGCACCGGGGAGCTGTTTTTT.

This clone was counted a few times. The V call is TRBV5-4, the J call TRBJ2-5, with D maybe TRBD2 (5 bases). The CDR3 consists of 14 residues. V was pared by 4 bases and J by 2 bases, with 12 bases between. CDR1 and CDR2 (germline): SGHNT, YYREEE (reference sequence). Here the CDR3 reads CASSQPGRQETQYF. Here the CDR3 DNA reads TGTGCCAGCAGCCAACCGGGGAGACAAGAGACCCAGTACTTC.

In nucleotides, the CDR3 is TGTGCCATCAGTGAGACAGGGGGAGATTCCTACGAGCAGTACTTC. It yields the protein CAISETGGDSYEQYF. The rearrangement uses TRBV10-3 and TRBJ2-7; 8 nucleotides match TRBD1. V shed 2 bases and J 1 base; nucleotides not matched to a gene: 4. Looked up from germline, CDR1 is ENHRY and CDR2 is SYGVKD. The CDR3 is 15 amino acids.

The chain links TRBV11-2 to TRBJ2-2, with 7 bases aligning to TRBD2. The V gene end was trimmed by 1 base and the J gene end by 6 bases; junction bases not matched to a gene: 2. CDR1 is SGHAT and CDR2 is FQNNGV in the germline V gene. The CDR3 contains 14 residues. The CDR3 coding sequence is TGTGCCAGCAGCTTAGTGGGAGGGTCCGGGGAGCTGTTTTTT. Its translation: CASSLVGGSGELFF.

The chain uses TRBV7-9 and TRBJ1-5; D is possibly TRBD1 (5 bases). In germline, CDR1 is SEHNR, CDR2 FQNEAQ (reference sequence). The V end lost 1 base, the J end lost 0 bases, and 7 bases lay between the germline ends. This CDR3 contains 15 residues. The CDR3 nucleotides are TGTGCCAGCAGCTTAGGGGGCAATAGCAATCAGCCCCAGCATTTT. It yields the protein CASSLGGNSNQPQHF.

This clone has only a few counts. This chain joins TRBV28 and TRBJ2-1, with 7 bases identical to TRBD2. The germline V gene encodes CDR1 MDHEN and CDR2 SYDVKM. The CDR3 consists of 15 residues. J gave up 6 bases and V 5 bases, and 10 bases lay outside the gene matches. The CDR3 nucleotides are TGTGCCAGCAGTCCCTTGTCGGCGGGAGTCAATGAGCAGTTCTTC. Amino acid sequence: CASSPLSAGVNEQFF.

This clone has more than one count but fewer than ten. The chain uses TRBV9 and TRBJ2-5; 14 bases agree with TRBD2. V dropped 4 bases and J dropped 5; count of bases not matched to a gene: 4. CDR3 size: 15 residues. CDR1 is SGDLS, CDR2 YYNGEE, per germline. DNA for the CDR3: TGTGCCAGCAGCCCCGGGACTAGCGGGAGCGAGACCCAGTACTTC. Amino acid sequence: CASSPGTSGSETQYF.

The chain carries TRBV19 and TRBJ1-1; 7 positions agree with TRBD1. V lost 7 bases, J lost 2 bases, and 7 bases stayed unmatched. CDR1 is LNHDA and CDR2 is SQIVND in the germline V gene (reference sequence). The CDR3 covers 14 residues. The CDR3 loop reads CASNHRDRNTEAFF. Here the CDR3 DNA reads TGTGCCAGTAATCATAGGGACAGAAACACTGAAGCTTTCTTT.